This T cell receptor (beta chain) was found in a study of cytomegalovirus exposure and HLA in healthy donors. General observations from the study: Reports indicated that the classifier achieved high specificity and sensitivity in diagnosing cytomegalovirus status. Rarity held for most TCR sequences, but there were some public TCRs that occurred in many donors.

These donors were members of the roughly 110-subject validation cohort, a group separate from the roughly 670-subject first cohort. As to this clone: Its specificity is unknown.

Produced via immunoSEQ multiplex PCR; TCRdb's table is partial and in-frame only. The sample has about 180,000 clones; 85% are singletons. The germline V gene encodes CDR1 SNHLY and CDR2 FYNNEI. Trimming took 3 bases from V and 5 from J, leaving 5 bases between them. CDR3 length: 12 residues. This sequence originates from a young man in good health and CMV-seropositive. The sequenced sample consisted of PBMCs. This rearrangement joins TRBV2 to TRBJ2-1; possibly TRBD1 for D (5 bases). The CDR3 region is CASSDRDNEQFF. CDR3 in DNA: TGTGCCAGCAGTGACAGGGACAATGAGCAGTTCTTC.